The 29 T cell receptor beta chains below come from one sample, sequenced in a study of technical replicates of blood from a handful of donors (dated by TCRdb to between 2016 and 2019). Receptor amplification or capture employed the immunoSEQ multiplex PCR assay. Entries here come from immuneACCESS through TCRdb and include only in-frame sequences with V and J called. Some clones fail to appear in such tables; in the studies checked, an unresolved V gene covers under half of the shortfall, and the cause of the remainder is unknown. The sample data list 55,000 to 65,000 clones, and around 95% of these were observed just once. The top ten hold around 4.2% of the sample. Sequencing input: PBMCs. The source of these receptors is a human donor in good health. Some clones in this sample may be carry-over from other donors' samples.

V is TRBV2 and J is TRBJ2-7, with 7 bases that match TRBD2. Germline CDR1 and CDR2: SNHLY and FYNNEI. V shed 10 bases and J 4 bases; nucleotides not matched to a gene: 22. This CDR3 comprises 17 residues. DNA for the CDR3: TGTGCCACCCAACGCGGTAAAGGACTAGTATTTCAGTACGAGCAGTACTTC. Translated, it gives CATQRGKGLVFQYEQYF.

The V gene is TRBV7-9, the J gene TRBJ2-2; 7 bases fit TRBD1. Germline V CDR1 and CDR2: SEHNR, FQNEAQ (reference sequence). V lost 2 bases to trimming and J lost 0 bases; unmatched junction nucleotides: 3. This CDR3 has 16 residues. CDR3 sequence: CASSLTGAANTGELFF. Written as DNA, the CDR3 is TGTGCCAGCAGCTTAACAGGGGCTGCGAACACCGGGGAGCTGTTTTTT.

The chain links TRBV6-5 to TRBJ2-7; D may be TRBD1 (6 bases). CDR1 MNHEY and CDR2 SVGAGI come from the germline V gene. Trimming took off 6 bases at V and 5 bases at J, with 17 bases between the two ends. This CDR3 comprises 14 residues. CDR3: CASRLRGSLDEQYF. The CDR3 coding sequence is TGTGCCAGCAGGCTCAGGGGCAGCCTTGACGAGCAGTACTTC.

This chain connects TRBV2 to TRBJ2-7; perhaps TRBD2 as D (6 bases). CDR1 is SNHLY and CDR2 is FYNNEI in the germline V gene. The CDR3 loop spans 14 amino acids. The V end lost 7 bases, the J end lost 2 bases, and 15 bases lay between the germline ends. DNA for the CDR3: TGTGCCAGCACTGAGGCGGGACCAACCTACGAGCAGTACTTC. This encodes CASTEAGPTYEQYF.

The chain uses TRBV5-6 and TRBJ1-2; 9 bases map to TRBD1. Germline CDR1 reads SGHDT; CDR2 reads YYEEEE. V lost 8 bases to trimming and J lost 8 bases; unmatched junction nucleotides: 10. The CDR3 sequence is 13 residues long. The CDR3 region has the DNA TGTGCCAGTAGGGACAGGGAAACTTACGGCTACACCTTC. Protein: CASRDRETYGYTF.

This chain connects TRBV5-1 to TRBJ2-1; TRBD2 agrees at 10 bases. From germline, CDR1 is SGHRS and CDR2 YFSETQ. CDR3 length equals 19 residues. Trimming at V came to 0 bases and at J to 4 bases, leaving 13 bases not matched to a gene. For the CDR3, the DNA is TGCGCCAGCAGCTTGGAGGGTAGCGGGGGGCCCACCTTATACAATGAGCAGTTCTTC. Amino acid sequence: CASSLEGSGGPTLYNEQFF.

The chain links TRBV10-3 to TRBJ2-5; no reliable D call. The CDR3 extends over 13 amino acids. Germline-derived CDR1 and CDR2 are ENHRY and SYGVKD. The germline V and J ends were trimmed by 3 bases and 4 bases, with 9 bases remaining between them. The CDR3 reads CAISDPARETQYF. Here the CDR3 DNA reads TGTGCCATCAGTGACCCAGCGCGAGAGACCCAGTACTTC.

The rearrangement links TRBV4-1 to TRBJ2-1; 12 bases map to TRBD2. The length of the CDR3 is 16 residues. With 4 bases clipped from V and 5 bases from J, the junction kept 6 bases outside the gene matches. CDR1 is MGHRA and CDR2 is YSYEKL in the germline V gene. The CDR3: CASSLYLAGGNNEQFF. The CDR3 coding sequence is TGCGCCAGCAGCCTTTACCTAGCGGGGGGGAACAATGAGCAGTTCTTC.

The chain has TRBV2 and TRBJ2-5, with a weak D call TRBD1 (5 bases). CDR1 is SNHLY, CDR2 FYNNEI, per germline. Trimming removed 4 bases at V and 5 bases at J, with 14 bases between. This CDR3 spans 14 amino acids. The CDR3 reads CASSGDRSGETQYF. The DNA for the CDR3 is TGTGCCAGCAGTGGAGACAGATCCGGGGAGACCCAGTACTTC.

The chain links TRBV7-9 to TRBJ1-5; TRBD1 aligns across 8 bases. V dropped 4 bases and J dropped 4; count of bases not matched to a gene: 6. Germline V CDR1 and CDR2: SEHNR, FQNEAQ (reference sequence). The CDR3 spans 15 residues. CDR3 coding DNA: TGTGCCAGCAGCTCCGACAGGGGAAGTAATCAGCCCCAGCATTTT. Translation: CASSSDRGSNQPQHF.

The chain carries TRBV19 and TRBJ2-3, with D possibly TRBD1 on 6 matching bases. Germline V gives CDR1 LNHDA, CDR2 SQIVND (reference sequence). The V and J ends lost 7 bases and 0 bases respectively, with 11 bases between them. This CDR3 is 14 amino acids long. The CDR3 DNA sequence: TGTGCCAGTAAGGACAGCCCTAGCACAGATACGCAGTATTTT. Translating gives CASKDSPSTDTQYF.

V usage is TRBV7-3 and J usage is TRBJ1-2; D gene ambiguous. V shed 3 bases and J shed 4 bases, with 12 bases lying between them. Germline V gives CDR1 SGHTA, CDR2 FQGTGA. CDR3 length: 14 residues. The CDR3 region is CASSFARGGYGYTF. In nucleotides, the CDR3 is TGTGCCAGCAGCTTCGCACGCGGCGGCTATGGCTACACCTTC.

The J gene is TRBJ1-6, the V gene TRBV9; D might be TRBD1 (6 bases). V was pared by 3 bases and J by 10 bases, with 11 bases between. The CDR3 is made up of 13 amino acids. Germline V CDR1 and CDR2: SGDLS, YYNGEE. The CDR3 region is CASSDREGSPLHF. The CDR3 DNA reads TGTGCCAGCAGCGACAGGGAGGGCTCACCCCTCCACTTT.

The chain carries TRBV6-1 and TRBJ1-5, with TRBD1 matching over 8 bases. Germline CDR1 reads MNHNS; CDR2 reads SASEGT. V dropped 4 bases and J dropped 2; count of bases not matched to a gene: 4. The CDR3 consists of 15 residues. The CDR3 DNA sequence: TGTGCCAGCAGTGCCGGGACAGGCGGCAATCAGCCCCAGCATTTT. This translates into CASSAGTGGNQPQHF.

The rearrangement links TRBV5-1 to TRBJ1-1, with D possibly TRBD1 on 5 matching bases. Germline CDR1 is SGHRS and CDR2 is YFSETQ. Trimming pared 0 bases from V and 5 bases from J, leaving 17 bases between. The CDR3 runs to 16 residues. CDR3 bases: TGCGCCAGCAGCTTGGCCAGTACAGGCCTGGGGACTGAAGCTTTCTTT. It codes for CASSLASTGLGTEAFF.

The chain recombines TRBV7-9 with TRBJ2-1; 8 nucleotides match TRBD2. With 4 bases clipped from V and 0 bases from J, the junction kept 5 bases outside the gene matches. The CDR3 runs to 16 residues. The V gene's germline CDR1 is SEHNR and CDR2 FQNEAQ (reference sequence). CDR3 region: CASSSPSGSSYNEQFF. As DNA, the CDR3 is TGTGCCAGCAGCTCTCCAAGCGGGAGCTCCTACAATGAGCAGTTCTTC.

This chain connects TRBV18 to TRBJ1-2; 10 bases fit TRBD1. Germline V gene sequence: CDR1 KGHSH, CDR2 LQKENI. The CDR3 runs 15 residues. J was trimmed by 6 bases and V by 2 bases; bases with no gene match: 6. The CDR3 DNA is TGTGCCAGCTCACCAGCGAGACAGGGGGCGCATGGCTACACCTTC. Translating it yields CASSPARQGAHGYTF.

This chain uses TRBV4-1 with TRBJ1-2; 7 bases match TRBD1. This CDR3 is 14 amino acids long. Looked up from germline, CDR1 is MGHRA and CDR2 is YSYEKL. The V and J ends lost 2 bases and 5 bases, in that order; junction bases with no gene match: 5. The CDR3 sequence is CASSQPGQTYGYTF. DNA for the CDR3: TGCGCCAGCAGCCAACCGGGACAGACTTATGGCTACACCTTC.

The chain joins TRBV15 to TRBJ2-1, with 10 bases matching TRBD2. This CDR3 region has 15 residues. The V and J ends lost 4 bases and 4 bases, in that order; junction bases with no gene match: 4. Germline lookup yields CDR1 LNHNV and CDR2 YYDKDF (reference sequence). The CDR3 reads CATSTRLAGYNEQFF. CDR3 in DNA: TGTGCCACCAGCACACGACTAGCGGGTTACAATGAGCAGTTCTTC.

The chain employs TRBV25-1 and TRBJ2-7; 7 bases map to TRBD2. CDR1 is MGHDK and CDR2 is SYGVNS in the germline V gene. V lost 4 bases to trimming and J lost 4 bases; unmatched junction nucleotides: 7. The CDR3 spans 14 residues. CDR3 DNA: TGTGCCAGCAGTGCAGGAGCGGGGCTATACGAGCAGTACTTC. It is translated as CASSAGAGLYEQYF.

This chain uses TRBV5-4 with TRBJ2-1; no clear D. The length of the CDR3 is 14 residues. V lost 4 bases and J 4 bases, leaving 12 bases between the germline ends. Per the germline V gene, CDR1 is SGHNT and CDR2 is YYREEE (reference sequence). The CDR3 is CASSPLAAYNEQFF. CDR3 coding DNA: TGTGCCAGCAGCCCCTTGGCCGCATACAATGAGCAGTTCTTC. Based on the CDR3 plus reference TRBV5-4 and TRBJ2-1, the full variable domain is ETGVTQSPTHLIKTRGQQVTLRCSSQSGHNTVSWYQQALGQGPQFIFQYYREEENGRGNFPPRFSGLQFPNYSSELNVNALELDDSALYLCASSPLAAYNEQFFGPGTRLTVL.

This rearrangement joins TRBV29-1 to TRBJ1-2; the match to TRBD1 covers 7 bases. Germline CDR1 SQVTM, CDR2 ANQGSEA. This CDR3 has 12 amino acids. V was clipped by 3 bases and J by 7 bases; unmatched bases: 5. CDR3 residues: CSVDKGALGYTF. CDR3 coding DNA: TGCAGCGTTGACAAGGGGGCGCTTGGCTACACCTTC.

The V and J genes are TRBV21-1 and TRBJ2-1; the table's D call, TRBD2, has no DNA check behind it. TRBV21-1 is assigned pseudogene status. This CDR3 spans 16 amino acids. CDR3 protein: CASSVPSGSAYNEQFF. In nucleotides, the CDR3 is TGTGCCAGCAGCGTTCCTAGCGGGAGCGCCTACAATGAGCAGTTCTTC.

This chain links TRBV5-4 with TRBJ1-1; TRBD1 matches at 10 bases. Germline V gene data show CDR1 as SGHNT and CDR2 as YYREEE (reference sequence). With V trimmed by 4 bases and J by 5 bases, 8 bases remained unmatched. The CDR3 sequence is 15 residues long. The CDR3 DNA reads as TGTGCCAGCAGCAAGGGACAGGGGCGTGGAACTGAAGCTTTCTTT. Its translation is CASSKGQGRGTEAFF.

This chain links TRBV4-2 with TRBJ2-1; unclear D gene. In germline, CDR1 is LGHNA, CDR2 YNFKEQ. Trimming removed 1 base at V and 4 bases at J, with 11 bases between. There are 15 residues in the CDR3. In DNA, the CDR3 is TGTGCCAGCAGCCAAGGGAGACTCGCATACAATGAGCAGTTCTTC. Residues: CASSQGRLAYNEQFF.

This clone has just one count. This chain links TRBV7-2 with TRBJ2-2; a weak D match, TRBD1 (6 bases). Deletions cut 7 bases from V and 3 bases from J, with 15 bases between. This CDR3 has 15 residues. The germline gives CDR1 SGHTA, CDR2 FQGNSA. As DNA, the CDR3 is TGTGCCAGCAACCCTACCGGGACATACACCGGGGAGCTGTTTTTT. Amino acids: CASNPTGTYTGELFF.

V usage is TRBV7-9 and J usage is TRBJ1-3; D is unresolved. This CDR3 contains 15 residues. CDR1 is SEHNR and CDR2 is FQNEAQ in the germline V gene (reference sequence). The germline V and J ends were trimmed by 1 base and 4 bases, with 11 bases remaining between them. The DNA of the CDR3 is TGTGCCAGCAGCTTAGTTCGAAGCGGAGGAAACACCATATATTTT. Translated: CASSLVRSGGNTIYF.

V gene TRBV6-6 combines with J gene TRBJ1-1, with a tentative D call TRBD1 (5 bases). In germline, CDR1 is MNHNY, CDR2 SVGAGI (reference sequence). V lost 5 bases, J lost 5 bases, and 9 bases lay in between. CDR3 size: 12 residues. This CDR3 is CASSPGGTEAFF. Here the CDR3 DNA reads TGTGCCAGCAGTCCCGGGGGAACTGAAGCTTTCTTT.

CDR3 in DNA: TGTGCCAGCAGCTTTGAACAGTACCATGGCTACACCTTC. Its translation is CASSFEQYHGYTF. The J gene is TRBJ1-2, the V gene TRBV5-6; the D is unclear. From germline, CDR1 is SGHDT and CDR2 YYEEEE. There are 13 residues in the CDR3. V shed 2 bases and J shed 6 bases, with 11 bases lying between them.